This TCR beta chain was identified during a study of cytomegalovirus exposure and HLA in healthy donors (dated by TCRdb to about 2017). With respect to the entire study: According to an earlier analysis of several hundred of the donors, roughly 180 million T cells yielded 117 million unique TCR beta sequences and more than 250 Gb of sequence data. Approximately 310 gigabases of sequencing data and some 85 million unique TCR sequences were included in an early release covering about 700 HLA-typed donors. Among the roughly 410 genotyped donors, about 83% belonged to the genetic ancestry cluster associated with self-reported Caucasian donors. The aim of the study was to test whether cataloging public T cell receptors could identify signatures of past pathogen exposure. The study used immunosequencing to profile the T cell repertoires of approximately 690 subjects and linked those repertoires to cytomegalovirus serostatus. Along with the approximately 600-subject first cohort, a separate validation cohort of over 90 different subjects was used. To predict cytomegalovirus infection status, the study brought together high-throughput TCR immunosequencing, statistical association of individual TCRs with disease status, and machine learning. A later analysis re-analyzed previously published TCR beta repertoires from several hundred donors and added high-resolution HLA genotyping to study TCR occurrence patterns. In the later analysis, no new phenotypic data were used to find candidate immune exposures; instead, reliance was placed on TCR beta sequences and their occurrence across donors. An earlier analysis of about 600 of the donors used high-throughput TCR beta sequencing to judge whether each TCR beta V gene segment behaved as functional or pseudogenic. Donor age, sex, ethnicity and CMV serostatus were collected together with the repertoire data. A later genetic analysis used genome-wide SNP genotypes for about 60% of the roughly 700 donors, treating that subset as a discovery cohort. All discovery cohort repertoires had been generated on a single sequencing platform. Class I and class II HLA loci were covered by the typing at four-digit resolution. The number of donors typed differed by locus, with roughly 629-640 for A, B, C, DRB1 and DQB1, roughly 550 for DQA1, nearly 610 for DPA1, and approximately 470 for DPB1. About five DR-DQ haplotypes were treated as single units for association and clustering because of strong linkage in the cohort. Among over 350 genotyped donors of the cohort, an average of approximately 240,000 unique TCR beta nucleotide sequences were sequenced per donor, roughly 20% of them non-productive.

The cohort consisted of more than 650 healthy bone marrow donors. Cohort members were all nominally healthy when sampled, although unrecorded immune exposures were likely present. The donor tested CMV seropositive and was one of the 289 seropositive cohort members. Each donor provided a peripheral blood sample, and peripheral blood mononuclear cells were used for TCR beta sequencing. The Qiagen DNeasy Blood Extraction Kit was used to extract genomic DNA from the blood cell samples. Overall study outcomes, separate from this receptor: Presence/absence analyses assumed roughly uniform sequencing depth across donors, an assumption that may not hold. In the study, some 180 TCR beta chains were listed as associated with cytomegalovirus. A later genetic analysis reported fewer N-insertions in productive TCRs among donors in an Asian-associated ancestry cluster than the roughly 700-donor mean. Linkage disequilibrium might explain the correlated functional status among segregating V segments, but an unknown experimental factor could not be excluded. Several of the top co-occurrence clusters appeared to be linked to parvovirus B19, influenza, CMV and Epstein-Barr virus, according to a later analysis. The classifier was reported to diagnose cytomegalovirus status with high specificity and sensitivity in both the original and validation cohorts. In a later analysis, HLA-associated TCR beta chains showed more clonal expansion and lower generation probabilities than non-associated chains that were equally common. Only TCR beta chains were sequenced in this cohort, and the absence of alpha or paired-chain data limited detectable features. In a later analysis, some 18,000 TCR beta sequences were associated with specific HLA alleles at a false discovery rate of 0.05. Broadly in line with IMGT annotations, most TCR beta V segments showed up in productive rearrangements about 90% or about 30% of the time in an earlier analysis of around 550 of the donors. A cluster of highly shared sequence variants was judged likely to represent a technical artifact of the sequencing pipeline. Because some donors lacked HLA typing at each locus, the association tests relied only on the typed subset. A further reported finding was that TCR beta sequences accurately predicted the HLA-A and HLA-B alleles for most subjects in the first cohort. A few of the identified cytomegalovirus-associated TCR beta chains were confirmed in vitro to be specific for cytomegalovirus antigens. Most TCR sequences were observed very rarely across donors, whereas some public TCRs were present in many individuals. It was suggested by the authors that the approach could potentially be generalized to other disease states and immunological phenotypes. Strong co-occurrence of HLA alleles, especially DR and DQ, made assigning TCR associations to individual alleles difficult. Immune exposure information for the cohort was limited to CMV serostatus. Some IMGT-functional V segments, including TRBV6-2 and TRBV6-3, could not be distinguished by the 87-base-pair reads and were therefore excluded. According to a later analysis, TCR association rates differed among HLA loci, with DRB1 alleles showing the most associated TCRs and HLA-C alleles showing the fewest. The earlier analysis of some 560 of the donors excluded fewer than 20 rarely observed V segments, including chromosome 9 orphons, because counts were too low. According to a later analysis, most CMV-associated TCR beta chains appeared to be HLA-restricted, and the HLA associations seemed to be driven largely by CMV exposure. A later genetic analysis associated a missense DCLRE1C variant with V-gene and J-gene trimming of TCR beta chains, and an independent cohort replicated the association.

The library was prepared using the immunoSEQ multiplex PCR assay. The multiplex PCR relied on a mix of 60 forward primers for TCR Vbeta segments and 13 reverse primers for TCR Jbeta segments. Amplification of the CDR3 region of rearranged TCR beta genes was performed with a multiplex PCR assay on genomic DNA. On the Illumina HiSeq System, the amplified TCR beta libraries were sequenced as 87-base-pair reads. Processing in the source paper ran as follows. A later analysis counted some 74 million unique TCR beta chains across the 700 or so repertoires, and some 11 million of these chains were shared by at least two donors. A nearest-neighbor algorithm error-corrected the raw reads and collapsed the reads into unique sequences, merging closely related sequences to remove PCR and sequencing errors. Alignment of CDR3 sequences to IMGT reference sequences was used to assign V, D and J gene segments. For a sequence to be retained, at least a six-nucleotide match to both a V gene segment and a J gene segment was required. A rearrangement counted as productive if the CDR3 had no stop codons and remained in frame with V and J, and every other rearrangement counted as non-productive. CDR3 was defined by IMGT convention, running from the second conserved V-encoded cysteine to the conserved J-encoded phenylalanine. The earlier analysis of about 610 of the donors excluded any sequence lacking an unambiguous match to a single V gene segment. In an earlier analysis of approximately 500 of the donors, a V segment was called functional when productive rearrangements were above 56.7%, and segregating when the standard deviation between donors exceeded 5%. To diagnose cytomegalovirus status from the catalog of TCR beta chain sequences, a statistical classification framework was built. A later analysis assigned V and J genes by comparing TCR nucleotide sequences with IMGT/GENE-DB human TR gene sequences. A later analysis assigned CDR3 sequences and most-parsimonious VDJ recombination scenarios with the TCRdist pipeline. In a later analysis, every TCR beta chain was defined by the combination of its CDR3 amino acid sequence and its V-gene family, and reads without a unique V-gene family were dropped. To address suspected cross-contamination and a sequencing artifact, a later analysis removed roughly 580 highly shared, low-generation-probability nucleotide sequences. For each public chain, a later analysis derived a clonal expansion index from normalized ranks of inferred template counts within each repertoire. In a later analysis, generation probabilities were computed with a VDJ recombination model fitted to out-of-frame rearrangements, and the resulting probabilities were checked against IGoR. Hypergeometric tests were used in a later analysis to score TCR-TCR, TCR-HLA and TCR-CMV co-occurrence, with a repertoire-size bias correction applied to the TCR pairs. To estimate false discovery rates, a later analysis permuted the HLA or CMV assignments 20 times. In a later analysis, co-occurring TCRs were grouped with DBSCAN, and TCRdist sequence similarity was added when clustering was performed within HLA-allele-positive subsets. Repertoires with fewer than 30,000 or more than 120,000 public chains, plus five repertoires with anomalous nucleotide sharing, were excluded from co-occurrence clustering. TCRdb re-hosts the immuneACCESS table, in-frame sequences only. Its copies lack some clones; in the studies checked, an unresolved V gene accounts for under half of them, and the cause for the rest is not known. Clonal size and the V and J genes are those of that table, whereas D and trimming came from the DNA. The sample table shows tens of thousands of clones, and around 75% are seen once. The ten largest make up under 15% of the sample.

A distance of 13 bases separates the germline ends of V and J, which lose 0 bases and 4 bases respectively. The CDR1 and CDR2 encoded by the germline V gene (reference sequence) are SEHNR and FQNEAQ. The CDR3 measures 15 amino acids from cysteine to phenylalanine. Only the CDR3 DNA is retained, 45 bases long and in frame from the first base. In this sample, this clone turned up once. Its binding antigen is unknown. Per-nucleotide qualities are absent, and no much larger clonotype sits a single base away. This clonotype was obtained from a middle-aged woman in good health and CMV-seropositive. The specimen sequenced was PBMCs. In this chain, TRBV7-9 is recombined with TRBJ2-7, with a tentative D gene TRBD1 over 8 matching bases. The DNA sequence is as follows: TGTGCCAGCAGCTTAGCTGACAGGGGAGGGTACGAGCAGTACTTC. Its protein is CASSLADRGGYEQYF.